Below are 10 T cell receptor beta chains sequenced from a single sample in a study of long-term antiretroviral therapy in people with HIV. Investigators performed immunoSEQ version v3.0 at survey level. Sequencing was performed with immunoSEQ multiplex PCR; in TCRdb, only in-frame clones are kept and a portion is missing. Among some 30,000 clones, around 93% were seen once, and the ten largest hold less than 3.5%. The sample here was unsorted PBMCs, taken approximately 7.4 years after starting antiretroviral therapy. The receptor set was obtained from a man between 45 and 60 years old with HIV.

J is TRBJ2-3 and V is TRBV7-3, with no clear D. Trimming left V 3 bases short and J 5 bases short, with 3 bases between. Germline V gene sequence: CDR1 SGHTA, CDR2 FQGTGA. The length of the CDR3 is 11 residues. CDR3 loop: CASSFGDTQYF. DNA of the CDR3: TGTGCCAGCAGCTTCGGAGATACGCAGTATTTT. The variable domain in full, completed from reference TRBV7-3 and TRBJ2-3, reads GAGVSQTPSNKVTEKGKYVELRCDPISGHTALYWYRQSLGQGPEFLIYFQGTGAADDSGLPNDRFFAVRPEGSVSTLKIQRTERGDSAVYLCASSFGDTQYFGPGTRLTVL.

CDR3 coding DNA: TGCGCCAGCAGCCCCGGGACAGGGGGTTGGAGGACTAATGAAAAACTGTTTTTT. Encoded protein: CASSPGTGGWRTNEKLFF. The chain carries TRBV4-3 and TRBJ1-4, with 11 bases lining up with TRBD1. This CDR3 comprises 18 residues. CDR1 is LGHNA, CDR2 YSLEER, per germline. The J segment lost 2 bases and the V segment lost 4 bases, leaving 9 bases of the junction unmatched.

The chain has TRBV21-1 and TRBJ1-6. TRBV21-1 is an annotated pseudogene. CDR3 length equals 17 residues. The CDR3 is CASSKEPKEGLNSPLHF. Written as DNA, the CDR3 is TGTGCCAGCAGCAAAGAACCCAAAGAGGGGTTGAATTCACCCCTCCACTTT.

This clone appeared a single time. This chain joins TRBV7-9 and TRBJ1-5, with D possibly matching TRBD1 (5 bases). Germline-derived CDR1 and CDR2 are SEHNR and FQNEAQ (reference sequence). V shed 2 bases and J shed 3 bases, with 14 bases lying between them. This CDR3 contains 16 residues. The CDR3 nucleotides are TGTGCCAGCAGCTTAAGAGAATTGGGGGACAATCAGCCCCAGCATTTT. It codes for CASSLRELGDNQPQHF.

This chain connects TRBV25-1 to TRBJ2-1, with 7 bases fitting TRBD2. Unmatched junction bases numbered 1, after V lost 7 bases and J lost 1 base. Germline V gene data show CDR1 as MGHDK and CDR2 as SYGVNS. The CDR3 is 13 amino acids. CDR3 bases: TGTGCCAGCAACGGGGGGTCCTACAATGAGCAGTTCTTC. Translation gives CASNGGSYNEQFF.

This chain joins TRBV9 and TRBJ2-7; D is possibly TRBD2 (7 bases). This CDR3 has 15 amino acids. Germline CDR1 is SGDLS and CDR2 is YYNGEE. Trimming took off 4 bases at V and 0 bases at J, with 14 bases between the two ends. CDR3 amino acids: CASSQGRGPSYEQYF. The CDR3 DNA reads TGTGCCAGCAGCCAAGGGCGGGGGCCCTCCTACGAGCAGTACTTC.

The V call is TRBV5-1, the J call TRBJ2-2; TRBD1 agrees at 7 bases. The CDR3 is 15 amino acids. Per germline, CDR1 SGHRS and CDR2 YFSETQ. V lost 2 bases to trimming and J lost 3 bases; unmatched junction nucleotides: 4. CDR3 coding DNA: TGCGCCAGCAGCTTAGATCAGGGGGACACCGGGGAGCTGTTTTTT. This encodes CASSLDQGDTGELFF. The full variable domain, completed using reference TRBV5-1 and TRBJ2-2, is KAGVTQTPRYLIKTRGQQVTLSCSPISGHRSVSWYQQTPGQGLQFLFEYFSETQRNKGNFPGRFSGRQFSNSRSEMNVSTLELGDSALYLCASSLDQGDTGELFFGEGSRLTVL.

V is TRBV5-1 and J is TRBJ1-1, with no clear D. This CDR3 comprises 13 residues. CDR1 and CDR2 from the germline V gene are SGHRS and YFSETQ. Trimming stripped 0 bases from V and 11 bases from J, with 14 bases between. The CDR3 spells CASSLAGRSSAFF. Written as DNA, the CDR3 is TGCGCCAGCAGCTTGGCAGGACGATCATCTGCTTTCTTT.

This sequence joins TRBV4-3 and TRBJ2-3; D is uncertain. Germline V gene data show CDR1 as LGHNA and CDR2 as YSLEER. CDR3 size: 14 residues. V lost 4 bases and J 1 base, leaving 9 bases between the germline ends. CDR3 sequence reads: CASSRDTGTDTQYF. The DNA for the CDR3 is TGCGCCAGCAGCCGGGATACAGGCACAGATACGCAGTATTTT.

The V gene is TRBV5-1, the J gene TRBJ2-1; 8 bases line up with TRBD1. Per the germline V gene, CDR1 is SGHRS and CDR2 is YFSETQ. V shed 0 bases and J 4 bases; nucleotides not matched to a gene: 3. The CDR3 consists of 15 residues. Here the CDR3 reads CASSLDGQGYNEQFF. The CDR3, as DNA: TGCGCCAGCAGCTTGGATGGACAGGGTTACAATGAGCAGTTCTTC. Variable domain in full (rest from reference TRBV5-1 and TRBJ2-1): KAGVTQTPRYLIKTRGQQVTLSCSPISGHRSVSWYQQTPGQGLQFLFEYFSETQRNKGNFPGRFSGRQFSNSRSEMNVSTLELGDSALYLCASSLDGQGYNEQFFGPGTRLTVL.